Listed here are 9 T cell receptor beta chains from one sample, sequenced in a study of T-cell reconstitution after alpha-beta-depleted transplantation in children. The authors prepared the TCRbeta library with unique molecular identifiers. TCRdb recomputed calls from the PCR reads with MiXCR, one row per CDR3 protein. The profile shows 670,000 or so distinct CDR3 sequences, over 10% of them singletons. The source was PBMCs, collected before TCRalphabeta/CD19-depleted stem cell transplant. Receptors were obtained from a girl aged 2 to 10 with congenital amegakaryocytic thrombocytopenia, due to receive a stem cell transplant.

This chain links TRBV15 with TRBJ2-3; tentatively, D is TRBD1 or TRBD2 (5 bases each). V was trimmed by 0 bases and J by 1 base, leaving 8 bases between them. Germline CDR1 and CDR2: LNHNV and YYDKDF (reference sequence). The CDR3 has 15 amino acids. The CDR3 protein is CATSRDGGRTDTQYF. The CDR3 DNA is TGTGCCACCAGCAGAGATGGGGGACGCACAGATACGCAGTATTTT.

The table lists this clonotype with many counts. The V call is TRBV20-1, the J call TRBJ2-3; 10 bases map to TRBD2. The CDR3 is made up of 15 amino acids. The V gene's germline CDR1 is DFQATT and CDR2 SNEGSKA (reference sequence). Trimming cost V 5 bases and J 2 bases; bases outside gene matches: 7. The CDR3 loop reads CSAARLAGVTDTQYF. As DNA, the CDR3 is TGCAGTGCTGCGCGACTAGCGGGTGTCACAGATACGCAGTATTTT.

This clonotype was detected a few times. The chain links TRBV7-9 to TRBJ2-3; perhaps TRBD2 as D (6 bases). Germline CDR1 is SEHNR and CDR2 is FQNEAQ (reference sequence). The V gene lost 2 bases and the J gene lost 14 bases, with 11 bases spanning the gap. The CDR3 is 11 residues long. As DNA, the CDR3 is TGTGCCAGCAGCTTAACTAGCTCGATGTATTTT. Protein product: CASSLTSSMYF.

The chain recombines TRBV5-1 with TRBJ2-7; D possibly matches TRBD1 or TRBD2 (6 bases each). Germline CDR1 and CDR2: SGHRS and YFSETQ. This CDR3 comprises 15 residues. The V end lost 1 base, the J end lost 4 bases, and 15 bases lay between the germline ends. CDR3 nucleotides: TGCGCCAGCAGCTTGAATGGAGGAGGGGGGTACGAGCAGTACTTC. Its translation is CASSLNGGGGYEQYF.

This clonotype has a handful of counts. The rearrangement uses TRBV5-1 and TRBJ1-5, with TRBD1 as a possible D gene (6 bases). Deletions cut 3 bases from V and 5 bases from J, with 9 bases between. The CDR3 covers 13 residues. The germline V gene has CDR1 SGHRS and CDR2 YFSETQ. The CDR3 DNA follows: TGCGCCAGCAGCTGGACAGTTGATCAGCCCCAGCATTTT. It yields the protein CASSWTVDQPQHF.

This clonotype was seen at least ten times. The CDR3 loop is CAISPTSGSRYEQYF. The CDR3 DNA reads TGTGCCATCAGCCCAACTAGCGGGAGTCGCTACGAGCAGTACTTC. The chain has TRBV10-3 and TRBJ2-7; the match to TRBD2 covers 11 bases. Germline CDR1 and CDR2: ENHRY and SYGVKD. This CDR3 has 15 residues. Trimming took 6 bases from V and 3 from J; bases not matched to a gene: 7.

This clonotype was counted many times. The CDR3 sequence is CSASSERPPSEQYF. In DNA form, the CDR3 reads TGCAGTGCTAGTTCAGAGAGACCTCCGTCCGAGCAGTACTTC. The chain combines TRBV20-1 with TRBJ2-7; the D is unclear. V lost 3 bases, J lost 6 bases, and 18 bases lay in between. The CDR3 is 14 amino acids. Germline V gene lookup returns CDR1 DFQATT and CDR2 SNEGSKA (reference sequence).

V is TRBV18 and J is TRBJ2-7; 10 nucleotides agree with TRBD1. Germline values: CDR1 KGHSH, CDR2 LQKENI. The CDR3 covers 16 residues. Trimming at V came to 2 bases and at J to 5 bases, leaving 9 bases not matched to a gene. The chain's CDR3 is CASSPYKGQGLNEQYF. CDR3 coding DNA: TGTGCCAGCTCACCATATAAGGGACAGGGGTTGAACGAGCAGTACTTC.

This clonotype was recorded a few times. The chain combines TRBV10-3 with TRBJ2-3, with D possibly called TRBD1 or TRBD2 (6 bases each). Germline CDR1 ENHRY, CDR2 SYGVKD. V was shortened by 8 bases and J by 0 bases, with 15 bases between the two germline ends. The CDR3 loop spans 15 amino acids. CDR3 protein: CAIGMPGASTDTQYF. In DNA, the CDR3 is TGTGCCATCGGCATGCCGGGGGCTAGCACAGATACGCAGTATTTT.